This entry is about one T cell receptor (beta chain). The antigen is unknown. The J segment lost 7 bases and the V segment lost 0 bases, leaving 2 bases of the junction unmatched. Germline V gene lookup returns CDR1 SGDLS and CDR2 YYNGEE. This CDR3 contains 13 residues. PCR was performed using 60 Vbeta and 13 Jbeta primers. Profiled with immunoSEQ multiplex PCR; TCRdb holds only in-frame clones, not every one. The table has 100,000 to 150,000 clones, 75% to 85% seen once; the top ten hold 1% to 1.5%. The sample belongs to a study of cytomegalovirus exposure and HLA in healthy donors. Study findings and constraints: A later analysis revealed that TCR association rates differed between HLA loci, peaking at DRB1 and bottoming out at HLA-C. No immune exposure information besides CMV serostatus was available.

The sequence derives from a girl aged 2-10 years in good health and CMV-seronegative. This chain joins TRBV9 and TRBJ2-3; 7 bases align to TRBD1. The sample taken for sequencing was PBMCs. The CDR3 nucleotides are TGTGCCAGCAGCGTAGAGGGGGCAAATACGCAGTATTTT. Encoded protein: CASSVEGANTQYF.